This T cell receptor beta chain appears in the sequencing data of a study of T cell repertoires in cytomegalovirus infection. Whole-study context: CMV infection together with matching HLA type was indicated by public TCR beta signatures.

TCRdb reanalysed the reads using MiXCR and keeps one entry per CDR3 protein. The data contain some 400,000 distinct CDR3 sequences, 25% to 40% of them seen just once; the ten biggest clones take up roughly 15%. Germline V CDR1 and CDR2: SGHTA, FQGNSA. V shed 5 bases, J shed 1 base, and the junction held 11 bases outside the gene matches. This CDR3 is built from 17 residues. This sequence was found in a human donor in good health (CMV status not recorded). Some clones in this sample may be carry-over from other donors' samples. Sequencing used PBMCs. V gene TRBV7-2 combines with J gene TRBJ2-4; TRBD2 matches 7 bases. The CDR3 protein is CASSEGGSAGAKNIQYF. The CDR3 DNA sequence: TGTGCCAGCAGCGAGGGAGGGTCTGCAGGGGCCAAAAACATTCAGTACTTC.